Shown below are 28 T cell receptor beta chains from a single sample sequenced in a study of vaccination and CD4 T cells after COVID-19. The sample's time point: late sampling 161 to 241 days after vaccination in three convalescent patients. Treatment meaning: 10-day PBMC culture with coronavirus spike peptide pools or control peptides (ViraFEST assay). Scientists ran DNA taken from cultured CD4+ T cells through the Oncomine TCR Beta short-read assay for sequencing. MiXCR, applied by TCRdb to the PCR reads, yields one record per CDR3 protein. This table holds roughly 15,000 distinct CDR3 sequences, about 50% found once. No antigen has been identified for these receptors. The sample in question was CD4+ T cells from blood, cultured in vitro, obtained about 7 months after SARS-CoV-2 vaccination. These receptors were taken from a human donor who had recovered from COVID-19.

This sequence joins TRBV25-1 and TRBJ1-6; D remains ambiguous. Germline lookup yields CDR1 MGHDK and CDR2 SYGVNS. V was pared by 2 bases and J by 16 bases, with 12 bases between. The length of the CDR3 is 12 residues. The CDR3 reads CASSEGRRSLHF. The CDR3 DNA reads as TGTGCCAGCAGTGAAGGGAGGCGGAGTCTCCACTTT.

The chain links TRBV29-1 to TRBJ1-1; possible D gene TRBD1, 5 bases. The germline V and J ends were trimmed by 4 bases and 0 bases, with 6 bases remaining between them. Germline loops: CDR1 SQVTM, CDR2 ANQGSEA. This CDR3 is 12 amino acids long. The CDR3 DNA sequence: TGCAGCGTTGGGGGGATGAACACTGAAGCTTTCTTT. Protein sequence: CSVGGMNTEAFF.

The chain combines TRBV19 with TRBJ1-5; D perhaps matches TRBD1 (6 bases). CDR3 size: 15 residues. Trimming shortened V by 4 bases and J by 3 bases, and 13 bases separated the two germline ends. Germline loops: CDR1 LNHDA, CDR2 SQIVND (reference sequence). The CDR3 spells CASSRPGQFNQPQHF. The DNA of the CDR3 is TGTGCCAGTAGTAGGCCTGGACAGTTCAATCAGCCCCAGCATTTT.

In this sample, this clonotype turned up a few times. This chain links TRBV6-1 with TRBJ1-2, with D tentatively TRBD1 (5 bases). V lost 3 bases to trimming and J lost 3 bases, with 8 bases between them. Per the germline V gene, CDR1 is MNHNS and CDR2 is SASEGT. There are 13 residues in the CDR3. The CDR3 loop is CASSEDTHYGYTF. For the CDR3, the DNA is TGTGCCAGCAGTGAGGACACACACTATGGCTACACCTTC.

Notes on this clonotype: The germline gene is not matched at one end of the junction; a read error may be the cause. The rearrangement uses TRBV7-6 and TRBJ2-5; TRBD2 might be the D (6 bases). Germline V gene data show CDR1 as SGHVS and CDR2 as FNYEAQ. CDR3 length: 14 amino acids. DNA for the CDR3: TGTGCCAGCAGCTTAGGTGGGATAGCGGAGACCCAGCACTTC. Translation gives CASSLGGIAETQHF.

The genes are TRBV6-5 and TRBJ2-5; TRBD2 aligns across 9 bases. Trimming removed 0 bases from V and 4 bases from J; junction bases left unmatched: 15. Germline CDR1 and CDR2: MNHEY and SVGAGI. The CDR3 loop spans 19 amino acids. CDR3 in amino acids: CASSYSRLAGRRLVETQYF. Written as DNA, the CDR3 is TGTGCCAGCAGTTACTCGAGGCTAGCGGGACGGAGATTAGTAGAGACCCAGTACTTC.

This clonotype was observed a handful of times. V usage is TRBV15 and J usage is TRBJ2-5, with 9 bases identical to TRBD2. V trimming: 0 bases; J trimming: 6 bases; junction bases outside the gene matches: 8. The CDR3 sequence is 16 residues long. Looked up from germline, CDR1 is LNHNV and CDR2 is YYDKDF (reference sequence). The CDR3, as DNA: TGTGCCACCAGCAGAGATACGGCGGGAGGGCGCAAGACCCAGTACTTC. Residues: CATSRDTAGGRKTQYF.

The chain joins TRBV24-1 to TRBJ1-2; D unresolved. This CDR3 has 18 amino acids. Between the trimmed V and J ends, which lost 3 bases and 8 bases, there was a span of 27 bases. CDR1 is KGHDR, CDR2 SFDVKD, per germline. The CDR3 spells CATSDRSPRTSGMKGYTF. CDR3 in DNA: TGTGCCACCAGTGATCGCTCACCACGGACGTCCGGGATGAAGGGCTACACCTTC.

This clonotype was counted only a few times. This sequence joins TRBV7-2 and TRBJ2-3; 9 nucleotides agree with TRBD2. This CDR3 contains 16 residues. CDR1 and CDR2 from the germline V gene are SGHTA and FQGNSA. V shed 1 base and J 6 bases; nucleotides not matched to a gene: 8. This CDR3 is CASSLVGSGGQDTQYF. In DNA, the CDR3 is TGTGCCAGCAGCTTAGTGGGTAGCGGGGGACAGGATACGCAGTATTTT.

The rearrangement uses TRBV20-1 and TRBJ2-5; TRBD1 aligns across 10 bases. V gave up 6 bases and J gave up 1 base; unmatched junction bases: 8. This CDR3 has 15 amino acids. Germline V CDR1 and CDR2: DFQATT, SNEGSKA (reference sequence). For the CDR3, the DNA is TGCAGTGCAACCGTTGGACAGGGGGGCCAAGAGACCCAGTACTTC. Translated, it gives CSATVGQGGQETQYF.

A remark on this clonotype: Its ends do not fully match the called genes, so a read error is possible. The chain recombines TRBV27 with TRBJ2-3; D is unclear. Looked up from germline, CDR1 is MNHEY and CDR2 is SMNVEV (reference sequence). CDR3 size: 13 residues. The CDR3 coding sequence is TGTGCCTGCAGTTTACTACACCTGGATACGCAGTATTTT. Its translation is CACSLLHLDTQYF.

This clonotype was observed a handful of times. This chain joins TRBV20-1 and TRBJ1-2, with TRBD1 matching 10 bases. This CDR3 contains 16 residues. Germline assignment: CDR1 DFQATT and CDR2 SNEGSKA (reference sequence). V lost 1 base, J lost 6 bases, and 11 bases stayed unmatched. CDR3 DNA sequence: TGCAGTGCTAGAGGGGTGACAGGGGGCGCGTTGAATGGCTACACCTTC. As protein: CSARGVTGGALNGYTF.

The chain links TRBV12-3 or TRBV12-4 to TRBJ2-3, with unresolved D. The CDR3 has 13 amino acids. Trimming cost V 6 bases and J 4 bases, with 11 bases left between them. The CDR3, as DNA: TGTGCCAGCAGCCTTAGCTGGTCAGATACGCAGTATTTT. Encoded protein: CASSLSWSDTQYF.

The V gene is TRBV5-1, the J gene TRBJ1-1; D unclear. Germline CDR1 SGHRS, CDR2 YFSETQ. This CDR3 is 15 amino acids long. V was shortened by 0 bases and J by 2 bases, with 11 bases between the two germline ends. The CDR3 sequence: CASSLEAGVNTEAFF. CDR3 DNA sequence: TGCGCCAGCAGCTTGGAGGCGGGCGTTAACACTGAAGCTTTCTTT.

This clonotype was picked up one time. The chain employs TRBV2 and TRBJ1-2; the D gene is possibly TRBD1 (6 bases). Trimming took 1 base from V and 10 from J, leaving 16 bases between them. The germline CDR1 and CDR2 sequences are SNHLY and FYNNEI. The CDR3 has 14 amino acids. Written as DNA, the CDR3 is TGTGCCAGCAGTGAAGGGGTAGGGGGGTTTGACTACACCTTC. This codes for CASSEGVGGFDYTF.

CDR3 amino acids: CSARITSGEGTQYF. The CDR3 DNA follows: TGCAGTGCTAGAATAACTAGCGGGGAGGGTACGCAGTATTTT. J is TRBJ2-3 and V is TRBV20-1, with TRBD2 matching over 10 bases. The V and J ends lost 2 bases and 8 bases, in that order; junction bases with no gene match: 7. The CDR3 consists of 14 residues. Germline values: CDR1 DFQATT, CDR2 SNEGSKA (reference sequence).

Written as DNA, the CDR3 is TGTGCCAGCAGCCAACTGGACAGGGATGGCTACACCTTC. It codes for CASSQLDRDGYTF. The chain joins TRBV14 to TRBJ1-2, with 8 bases matching TRBD1. J was trimmed by 6 bases and V by 2 bases; bases with no gene match: 2. Per the germline V gene, CDR1 is SGHDN and CDR2 is FVKESK. The CDR3 spans 13 residues.

The V and J genes are TRBV10-3 and TRBJ2-7; D might be TRBD2 (6 bases). The CDR3 has 16 residues. Germline V gene data show CDR1 as ENHRY and CDR2 as SYGVKD. V was clipped by 6 bases and J by 6 bases, with 24 bases between them. The CDR3 spells CAIRQPPGGVGTEQYF. DNA of the CDR3: TGTGCCATCAGGCAGCCCCCCGGGGGTGTGGGGACCGAGCAGTACTTC.

The chain links TRBV7-9 to TRBJ2-5; 8 positions match TRBD2. The length of the CDR3 is 14 residues. Unmatched junction bases numbered 5, after V lost 3 bases and J lost 5 bases. The germline CDR1 and CDR2 sequences are SEHNR and FQNEAQ (reference sequence). The chain's CDR3 is CASSLRGAGETQYF. In nucleotides, the CDR3 is TGTGCCAGCAGCTTGCGGGGGGCGGGGGAGACCCAGTACTTC.

The genes are TRBV19 and TRBJ1-5; 7 bases match TRBD1. J was trimmed by 6 bases and V by 5 bases; bases with no gene match: 7. The CDR3 is 14 residues long. The germline V gene encodes CDR1 LNHDA and CDR2 SQIVND (reference sequence). For the CDR3, the DNA is TGTGCCAGTAGTCGACAGGGAGGCGGTCAGCCCCAGCATTTT. Encoded protein: CASSRQGGGQPQHF.

This clonotype was picked up a small number of times. The chain links TRBV20-1 to TRBJ2-1; TRBD2 matches 10 bases. V was pared by 3 bases and J by 9 bases, with 11 bases of the junction left unmatched. The germline CDR1 and CDR2 sequences are DFQATT and SNEGSKA (reference sequence). The CDR3 length is 15 residues. DNA of the CDR3: TGCAGTGCTAGGAAAGCGGGAGGGTGGAACGGTGAGCAGTTCTTC. As protein: CSARKAGGWNGEQFF.

The chain is built from TRBV18 and TRBJ2-7; either TRBD1 or TRBD2 may fit D (6 bases each). Germline values: CDR1 KGHSH, CDR2 LQKENI. The CDR3 has 14 residues. Trimming removed 1 base at V and 5 bases at J, with 12 bases between. Here the CDR3 reads CASSPRRGADEQYF. In nucleotides, the CDR3 is TGTGCCAGCTCACCACGGAGGGGGGCGGACGAGCAGTACTTC.

The V and J genes are TRBV5-4 and TRBJ2-1; perhaps D is TRBD1 or TRBD2 (5 bases each). Germline V CDR1 and CDR2: SGHNT, YYREEE (reference sequence). This CDR3 has 14 amino acids. V lost 7 bases and J lost 5, with 16 bases in between. This CDR3 reads CASRRDVRNNEQFF. In DNA, the CDR3 is TGTGCCAGCCGACGGGACGTAAGAAACAATGAGCAGTTCTTC. Variable domain in full (rest from reference TRBV5-4 and TRBJ2-1): ETGVTQSPTHLIKTRGQQVTLRCSSQSGHNTVSWYQQALGQGPQFIFQYYREEENGRGNFPPRFSGLQFPNYSSELNVNALELDDSALYLCASRRDVRNNEQFFGPGTRLTVL.

The genes are TRBV18 and TRBJ1-1; TRBD1 matches 8 bases. This CDR3 spans 13 amino acids. J lost 7 bases, V lost 6 bases, and 7 bases had no gene match. The germline CDR1 and CDR2 sequences are KGHSH and LQKENI. Here the CDR3 reads CASSDRDRGEAFF. CDR3 sequence (DNA): TGTGCCAGCTCGGACAGGGACCGAGGTGAAGCTTTCTTT.

Judged by abundance, this clonotype is medium-sized (0.01 to 0.1%). The genes are TRBV7-2 and TRBJ2-5; 7 bases are a match to TRBD2. V lost 5 bases to trimming and J lost 1 base; unmatched junction nucleotides: 10. Germline V gives CDR1 SGHTA, CDR2 FQGNSA. The CDR3 is made up of 16 amino acids. Written as DNA, the CDR3 is TGTGCCAGCAGCCCTCTCTCTAGCGGCCCCCAAGAGACCCAGTACTTC. It encodes CASSPLSSGPQETQYF. The full variable domain, with the rest looked up from reference TRBV7-2 and TRBJ2-5, is GAGVSQSPSNKVTEKGKDVELRCDPISGHTALYWYRQSLGQGLEFLIYFQGNSAPDKSGLPSDRFSAERTGGSVSTLTIQRTQQEDSAVYLCASSPLSSGPQETQYFGPGTRLLVL.

The table lists this clonotype with a count of one. The chain combines TRBV5-1 with TRBJ2-5; D tentatively reads TRBD1 or TRBD2 (5 bases each). Trimming removed 3 bases at V and 2 bases at J, with 11 bases between. In germline, CDR1 is SGHRS, CDR2 YFSETQ. This CDR3 is 14 amino acids long. The CDR3 protein is CASSSRDPQETQYF. In DNA form, the CDR3 reads TGCGCCAGCAGCTCCCGGGACCCTCAAGAGACCCAGTACTTC. Full variable domain (remainder filled in from reference TRBV5-1 and TRBJ2-5): KAGVTQTPRYLIKTRGQQVTLSCSPISGHRSVSWYQQTPGQGLQFLFEYFSETQRNKGNFPGRFSGRQFSNSRSEMNVSTLELGDSALYLCASSSRDPQETQYFGPGTRLLVL.

This clonotype was picked up a small number of times. The chain joins TRBV6-1 to TRBJ1-1; no firm D call. V gave up 6 bases and J gave up 5 bases, with 19 bases separating them. Germline V lookup: CDR1 MNHNS, CDR2 SASEGT. This CDR3 is 15 amino acids long. Here the CDR3 reads CASRPSFGLGTEAFF. In DNA, the CDR3 is TGTGCCAGCAGGCCGTCGTTTGGCCTTGGGACTGAAGCTTTCTTT.

Notes on this clonotype: The junction departs from germline at one end; a sequencing error may be responsible. The V and J genes are TRBV7-2 and TRBJ1-1; a possible D gene is TRBD1 (6 bases). Germline CDR1 is SGHTA and CDR2 is FQGNSA. This CDR3 spans 14 amino acids. CDR3 in DNA: TGTGCCAGCACCGTTAGGGGGGGACCGCTAGAAGCTTCCTTT. This sequence encodes CASTVRGGPLEASF.